These T cell receptor beta chains were read from a single sample in a study of T cell changes during pregnancy in multiple sclerosis. Sequencing was performed with immunoSEQ multiplex PCR; in TCRdb, only in-frame clones are kept and a portion is missing. The sample has 90,000 to 100,000 clones, 92% seen once. Sequencing was performed on peripheral blood, taken after pregnancy. These receptors were taken from a female donor in good health, enrolled as a control in a pregnancy study. Each CDR3 is given with its conserved first and last residue. Fields, in order: V gene, CDR3 protein.

>TRBV7-9
CASSLAAVGGYGYTF
>TRBV12-2
CASRLLQTRVANEKLFF
>TRBV7-2
CASSSSGRVDEQYF
>TRBV5-6
CASSHGTGNEQYF
>TRBV7-9
CASTGPASRHGDEQFF
>TRBV6-1
CASSEEGTSSWEQYF
>TRBV19
CASSIEDRGWETQYF
>TRBV29-1
CSVEGGRANYGYTF
>TRBV30
CACQLGANVLTF
>TRBV18
CASSSGTGNSPLHF
>TRBV7-2
CASSFPTSGTDTQYF
>TRBV7-3
CASSLQSGNPDTQYF
>TRBV27
CASSQRQGYYGYTF
>TRBV19
CASSVTDREVGQPQHF
>TRBV6-5
CASSYYSGAQYF
>TRBV9
CASSKTGIPGQGLAGELFF
>TRBV19
CASSMGADNEQFF
>TRBV7-9
CASSFTWEGGYTF
>TRBV29-1
CSAQTDTGSGANVLTF
>TRBV28
CASRAPAGDYEQYF
>TRBV7-2
CASSPTGRNTEAFF
>TRBV25-1
CASSERGPGIANEQFF
>TRBV5-1
CASSGTIGGARNEQFF
>TRBV25-1
CASSEDYSALYGYTF
>TRBV6-1
CASSEAGGYQPQHF
>TRBV10-2
CASSGLLGQGSGEQYF
>TRBV27
CASSLQGGNTIYF
>TRBV4-1
CAGLPRGKYRNTQYF
>TRBV2
CASRGQGVAKAQYF
>TRBV7-8
CASSQTVGSDNSPLHF
>TRBV27
CASSLAGVLSEQYF
>TRBV7-6
CASSPQRDLRREKLFF
>TRBV27
CASSTGLANYGYTF
>TRBV7-9
CASSLSLGGEETQYF
>TRBV6-1
CASSESPSSGHMLF
>TRBV7-9
CASSSPRDRNYEQYF
>TRBV18
CASSPTGKEAFF
>TRBV5-6
CASSLGRGLEAFF
>TRBV7-6
CASSDSPNTQYF
>TRBV6-5
CASSRGQGIYEQYF
>TRBV7-9
CASSLTGLLGYTF